These 12 T cell receptor beta chains were sequenced from one sample in a study of blood T cell repertoires in COVID-19. Here immunoSEQ multiplex PCR was the method, and the copy in TCRdb shows in-frame clones only, minus some. Altogether about 300,000 clones are present, around nine tenths being singletons, with the ten largest covering about 1.7%. Sequencing was done on a sample of peripheral blood. The receptors were sampled from a woman aged 25 to 39 with COVID-19, enrolled during active disease.

This clone appeared a single time. This chain uses TRBV11-2 with TRBJ1-6; weak D call: TRBD1 (6 bases). V shed 3 bases and J shed 10 bases, with 16 bases lying between them. The CDR3 length is 15 residues. In germline, CDR1 is SGHAT, CDR2 FQNNGV. The CDR3 loop reads CASSFLDSITSPLHF. The CDR3 DNA is TGTGCCAGCAGCTTCCTGGACAGTATAACCTCACCCCTCCACTTT.

This rearrangement joins TRBV6-5 to TRBJ1-4, with D unclear. The germline CDR1 and CDR2 sequences are MNHEY and SVGAGI. Deletions cut 0 bases from V and 5 bases from J, with 13 bases between. The CDR3 extends over 16 amino acids. The CDR3 coding sequence is TGTGCCAGCAGTTACTCGAGTACCTCGGGAAATGAAAAACTGTTTTTT. It encodes CASSYSSTSGNEKLFF.

The rearrangement links TRBV7-2 to TRBJ1-5; D call uncertain. Germline values: CDR1 SGHTA, CDR2 FQGNSA. This CDR3 spans 12 amino acids. Trimming pared 1 base from V and 6 bases from J, leaving 4 bases between. Written as DNA, the CDR3 is TGTGCCAGCAGCTTAGGGCTTCAGCCCCAGCATTTT. Its protein is CASSLGLQPQHF.

The chain carries TRBV13 and TRBJ1-2, with 7 bases matching TRBD1. This CDR3 comprises 15 residues. Trimming at V came to 4 bases and at J to 7 bases, leaving 12 bases not matched to a gene. Per germline, CDR1 PRHDT and CDR2 FYEKMQ (reference sequence). In DNA form, the CDR3 reads TGTGCCAGCAGCTCCACAGGGGCGCAAACTTCTGGCTACACCTTC. Translating it yields CASSSTGAQTSGYTF.

The rearrangement uses TRBV5-4 and TRBJ1-2, with TRBD1 matching over 10 bases. CDR1 is SGHNT and CDR2 is YYREEE in the germline V gene (reference sequence). J was trimmed by 7 bases and V by 0 bases; bases with no gene match: 6. The CDR3 has 15 amino acids. Here the CDR3 DNA reads TGTGCCAGCAGCTTGGTCGGACAGGGGGTCGGTGGCTACACCTTC. Its translation is CASSLVGQGVGGYTF.

The J gene is TRBJ2-3, the V gene TRBV5-4; the match to TRBD1 covers 12 bases. Germline V CDR1 and CDR2: SGHNT, YYREEE (reference sequence). V was pared by 4 bases and J by 4 bases, with 7 bases of the junction left unmatched. The CDR3 length is 16 residues. The CDR3 protein is CASSPGGTGGPDTQYF. CDR3 in DNA: TGTGCCAGCAGCCCTGGTGGGACAGGGGGCCCAGATACGCAGTATTTT.

The chain uses TRBV11-3 and TRBJ1-1; D gene uncertain. V dropped 2 bases and J dropped 6 bases, with 10 bases sitting between them. The CDR3 covers 13 residues. Germline V gene lookup returns CDR1 SGHNT and CDR2 YENEEA. The chain's CDR3 is CASSLPEGAEAFF. CDR3 sequence (DNA): TGTGCCAGCAGCTTACCCGAGGGCGCTGAAGCTTTCTTT.

The rearrangement joins TRBV6-5 to TRBJ1-1; the D gene is possibly TRBD1 (5 bases). The CDR3 spans 15 residues. V was pared by 5 bases and J by 3 bases, with 16 bases between. The V gene's germline CDR1 is MNHEY and CDR2 SVGAGI. The CDR3 sequence: CASSRGRGKYTEAFF. DNA for the CDR3: TGTGCCAGCAGTCGAGGGCGGGGGAAATACACTGAAGCTTTCTTT.

The rearrangement uses TRBV6-5 and TRBJ1-5, with 8 bases lining up with TRBD1. The CDR3 contains 14 residues. Germline trimming cut 6 bases from V and 2 bases from J; bases unmatched to any gene: 3. Germline V gene lookup returns CDR1 MNHEY and CDR2 SVGAGI. The CDR3 loop is CASRAGQGNQPQHF. The CDR3 bases are TGTGCCAGCAGGGCGGGACAGGGCAATCAGCCCCAGCATTTT.

This clone was counted between two and nine times. CDR3 DNA: TGCAGCGTCCAATCCCCCGGACAGGGGGGATATGGCTACACCTTC. Encoded protein: CSVQSPGQGGYGYTF. The chain joins TRBV29-1 to TRBJ1-2; TRBD1 matches at 10 bases. Trimming took 6 bases from V and 5 from J; bases not matched to a gene: 12. Germline values: CDR1 SQVTM, CDR2 ANQGSEA. This CDR3 has 15 residues. The full variable domain, rest sourced from reference TRBV29-1 and TRBJ1-2, is SAVISQKPSRDICQRGTSLTIQCQVDSQVTMMFWYRQQPGQSLTLIATANQGSEATYESGFVIDKFPISRPNLTFSTLTVSNMSPEDSSIYLCSVQSPGQGGYGYTFGSGTRLTVV.

The chain is built from TRBV30 and TRBJ1-1; 8 bases fit TRBD1. CDR1 and CDR2 from the germline V gene are GTSNPN and SVGIG (reference sequence). This CDR3 has 15 amino acids. J was trimmed by 1 base and V by 4 bases; bases with no gene match: 8. The CDR3 DNA reads as TGTGCCTGGACCCGACCCGGGACAGGGAACACTGAAGCTTTCTTT. Amino acid sequence: CAWTRPGTGNTEAFF.

The rearrangement uses TRBV4-1 and TRBJ2-7; 8 bases map to TRBD1. The J segment lost 0 bases and the V segment lost 3 bases, leaving 16 bases of the junction unmatched. CDR1 and CDR2 (germline): MGHRA, YSYEKL. The CDR3 covers 19 residues. The CDR3 reads CASSHRGHRWNSPSYEQYF. CDR3 DNA sequence: TGCGCCAGCAGCCACAGGGGGCATAGGTGGAACTCCCCCTCCTACGAGCAGTACTTC.